This TCR beta chain emerged from a study of T cells in Graves' hyperthyroidism and ophthalmopathy. The table lists this clonotype with many counts. Template material for amplifying TCR beta CDR3 regions consisted of RNA transcripts. First-round RT-PCR of the TCR CDR3 relied on the HTBI primer set. A single record per CDR3 protein comes from TCRdb applying MiXCR to the multiplex PCR reads. The table lists approximately 330,000 distinct CDR3 sequences, over 20% of them singletons. The CDR3 runs to 13 residues. After removal of 6 bases from V and 9 bases from J, the junction contained 7 bases not matched to a gene. From germline, CDR1 is SGHTA and CDR2 FQGTGA.

Material for sequencing was blood. This TCR derives from a woman aged 50 to 60 with Graves' hyperthyroidism. The chain has TRBV7-3 and TRBJ2-1; 8 bases agree with TRBD2. The CDR3 region has the DNA TGTGCCAGCAGACAGCGGGAGATAGGTGAGCAGTTCTTC. The encoded protein is CASRQREIGEQFF.